The T cell receptor (beta chain) described here comes from a study of shared clonotypes between healthy human individuals (dated by TCRdb to about 2020). Background on the whole study: A few men and two women, aged 18 to 49 years, made up the cohort. For each donor, three plates each were used for CD4 naive and CD4 memory, two plates were used for CD8 naive, and one plate was used for CD8 memory. To estimate repertoire size and how much clonotypes are shared between individuals, the study performed deep sequencing of blood TCR repertoires from a few healthy adults. Per donor, leukapheresis produced somewhere between about 0.9 and 9.5 billion PBMCs. To increase sequencing depth and limit assay-specific biases, different laboratories used diverse techniques to prepare libraries and sequence TCR repertoires. Points the paper makes about the study in general: Sampling was restricted to blood, and TCR repertoires in tissues likely differ from the TCR repertoires found in blood. Rarefaction of sorted-subset datasets indicated incomplete sequencing despite the large sequencing depth. About 5% of naive CD4, 3% to 4% of naive CD8, roughly 2.4% of memory CD4, and about 0.4% of memory CD8 clonotypes were shared across a few donors. Naive subsets generally had larger estimated clonotype richness than memory subsets. Based on pairwise subsampling, the degree of clonotype sharing among donors was expected to be affected by sequencing depth. The genetic and exposure-history diversity represented was limited by the small number of donors. Compared with non-shared clonotypes, the clonotypes found in all four sorted-subset donors had higher generation probabilities.

As for this clone: Its binding antigen is unknown. No qualities accompany the bases; no much larger clone lies one base away.

Using the deep immunoSEQ assay, multiplex PCR amplified TCR CDR3 regions from genomic DNA. For each cell subset, the extracted genomic DNA was distributed evenly across all wells of several immunoSEQ 96-well plates, and each plate served as one replicate. For sorted subsets, around 200 ng genomic DNA, equal to approximately 30,000 T cell genomes, was loaded into each replicate PCR. The purified libraries were quantified using a Qubit 3.0 fluorometer, sized with a Bioanalyzer 2100, and then quantified again using the KAPA Library Quantification kit. A separate single-read 150-cycle Illumina NextSeq 550 flow cell was used to sequence each immunoSEQ 96-well plate. Under the source paper's analysis protocol: Because only junctional sequences without quality scores were contained in the immunoSEQ output, filtering matching that applied to full-length reads could not be performed. To assign V/J genes and CDR3, sequences were annotated using PyIR, a Python wrapper for IgBLAST v1.9, with IMGT germline references. Any read was removed if the V/J assignment was weak (E-value above 1e-6), the CDR3 was missing, or the read contained stop codons, out-of-frame junctions, or ambiguous translated residues. V3J clonotypes were defined by identical inferred V gene, J gene, and CDR3 amino acid sequence. Percentage overlap between repertoires was computed as shared unique clonotypes divided by the size of the smaller repertoire. Richness of each repertoire was evaluated using RTK rarefaction, the Chao1 estimator, and Recon v2.1 estimates of unobserved clonotypes. Generation probabilities for all TCRbeta clonotypes obtained by the gDNA method from several donors were computed using OLGA. TCRdb's version of the immuneACCESS table is confined to in-frame rearrangements and falls short of the full clone set. An unresolved V gene accounts for under half of the shortfall where checked; the remainder is of unknown origin. The V and J calls and clone size are taken from that table; D and trimming were inferred from the DNA. The sample profile shows some 2.4 million clones; approximately 94% of them were found once. The ten largest clones represent about 0.34% of the sample.

Trimming takes 10 bases off V and 0 bases off J; junction bases not matched to a gene: 6. There are 13 amino acids in the CDR3, from cysteine to phenylalanine inclusive. Here the CDR3 DNA is all that survives: 39 bases in frame from base 1. The CDR1 and CDR2 encoded by the germline V gene are ENHRY and SYGVKD. The donors were healthy, HIV-negative adults with no recently reported acute infections or vaccinations. Every donor was a Caucasian adult living in Nashville, Tennessee, USA. CD4+ T cells were enriched by magnetic negative selection, after which naive cells were positively selected on CD45RA and the negative fraction was taken as the memory subset. Blood was collected by leukapheresis, and PBMCs were isolated by Ficoll-Histopaque density gradient centrifugation and then cryopreserved in liquid nitrogen vapor phase. Analytical flow cytometry was used to check the purity and quantity of each magnetically sorted T cell population. Genomic DNA was isolated from each sorted fraction and quantified by UV absorbance on a Nanodrop 2000c.

The chain links TRBV10-3 with TRBJ2-7, and 7 junction bases match TRBD1. Specimen: naive CD4+ T cells from PBMCs. Interpreted using the paper, the cell subset or site label stands for: CD45RA+ positively selected. This clonotype was sampled from a man between 18 and 35 years old in good health. Some clones in this sample may be carry-over from other donors' samples. The base sequence is TGTGCCACTAAGGACAGGAACTCCTACGAGCAGTACTTC. This yields the protein CATKDRNSYEQYF.